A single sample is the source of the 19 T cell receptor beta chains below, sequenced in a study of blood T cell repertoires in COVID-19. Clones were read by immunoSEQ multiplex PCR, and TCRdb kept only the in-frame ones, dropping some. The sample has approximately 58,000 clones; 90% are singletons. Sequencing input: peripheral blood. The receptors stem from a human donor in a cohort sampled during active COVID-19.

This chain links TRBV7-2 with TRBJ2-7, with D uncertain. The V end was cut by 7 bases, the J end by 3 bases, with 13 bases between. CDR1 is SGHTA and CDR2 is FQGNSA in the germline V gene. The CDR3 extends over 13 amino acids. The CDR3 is CASTPFGHYEQYF. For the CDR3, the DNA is TGTGCCAGCACCCCTTTTGGGCACTACGAGCAGTACTTC.

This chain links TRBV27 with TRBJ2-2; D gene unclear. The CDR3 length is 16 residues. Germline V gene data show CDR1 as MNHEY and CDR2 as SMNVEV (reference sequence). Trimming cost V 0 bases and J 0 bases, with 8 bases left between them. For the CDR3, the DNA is TGTGCCAGCAGTTTATCCAGCGCCACGAACACCGGGGAGCTGTTTTTT. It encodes CASSLSSATNTGELFF.

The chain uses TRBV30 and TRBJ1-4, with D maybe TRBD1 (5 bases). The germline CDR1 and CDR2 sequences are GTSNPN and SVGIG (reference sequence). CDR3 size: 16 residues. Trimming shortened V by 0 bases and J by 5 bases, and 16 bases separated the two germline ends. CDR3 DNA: TGTGCCTGGAGTGTACTGACGGGGGGTCTCAATGAAAAACTGTTTTTT. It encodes CAWSVLTGGLNEKLFF.

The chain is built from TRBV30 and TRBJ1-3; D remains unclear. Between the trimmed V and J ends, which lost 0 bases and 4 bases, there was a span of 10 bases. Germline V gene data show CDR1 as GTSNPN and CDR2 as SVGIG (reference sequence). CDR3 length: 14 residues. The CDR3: CAWSVSRGGNTIYF. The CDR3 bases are TGTGCCTGGAGTGTCTCCAGAGGAGGAAACACCATATATTTT.

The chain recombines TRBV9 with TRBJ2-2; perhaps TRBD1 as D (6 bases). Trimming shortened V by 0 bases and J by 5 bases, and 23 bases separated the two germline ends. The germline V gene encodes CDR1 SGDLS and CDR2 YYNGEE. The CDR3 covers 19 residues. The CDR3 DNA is TGTGCCAGCAGCGTAGGGGTGGGGCTCAGGACAGCAAAAACCGGGGAGCTGTTTTTT. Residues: CASSVGVGLRTAKTGELFF. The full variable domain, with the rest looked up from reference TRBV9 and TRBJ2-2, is DSGVTQTPKHLITATGQRVTLRCSPRSGDLSVYWYQQSLDQGLQFLIQYYNGEERAKGNILERFSAQQFPDLHSELNLSSLELGDSALYFCASSVGVGLRTAKTGELFFGEGSRLTVL.

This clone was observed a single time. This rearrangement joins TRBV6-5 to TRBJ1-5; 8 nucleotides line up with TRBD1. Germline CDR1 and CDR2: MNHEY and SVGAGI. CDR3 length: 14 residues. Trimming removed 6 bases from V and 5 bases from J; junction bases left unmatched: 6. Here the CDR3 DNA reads TGTGCCAGCAGGACAGGGGACCGGGATCAGCCCCAGCATTTT. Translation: CASRTGDRDQPQHF.

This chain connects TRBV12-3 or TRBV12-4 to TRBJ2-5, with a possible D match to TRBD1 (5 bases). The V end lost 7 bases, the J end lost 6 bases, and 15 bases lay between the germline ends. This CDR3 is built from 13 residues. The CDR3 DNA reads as TGTGCCAGCATCCCTGGGGCAGCGAAGACCCAGTACTTC. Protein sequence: CASIPGAAKTQYF.

CDR3 coding DNA: TGTGCCAGTAGTATAGGTGGCAGCGAAGAGACCCAGTACTTC. Its translation: CASSIGGSEETQYF. This chain connects TRBV19 to TRBJ2-5, with D unresolved. This CDR3 comprises 14 residues. Germline CDR1 and CDR2: LNHDA and SQIVND (reference sequence). Trimming took 1 base from V and 3 from J, leaving 9 bases between them.

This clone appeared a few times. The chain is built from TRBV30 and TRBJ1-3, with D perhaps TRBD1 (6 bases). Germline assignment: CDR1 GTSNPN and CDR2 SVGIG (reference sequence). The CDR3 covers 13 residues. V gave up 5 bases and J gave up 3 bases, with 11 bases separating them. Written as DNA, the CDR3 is TGTGCCTGGGCAGGGGTAATTGGAAACACCATATATTTT. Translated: CAWAGVIGNTIYF.

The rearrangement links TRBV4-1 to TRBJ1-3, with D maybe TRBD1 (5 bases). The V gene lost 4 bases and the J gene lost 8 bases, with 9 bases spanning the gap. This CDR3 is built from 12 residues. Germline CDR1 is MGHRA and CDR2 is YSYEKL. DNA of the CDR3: TGCGCCAGCAGCCCCGGGGGGGACACCATATATTTT. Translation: CASSPGGDTIYF.

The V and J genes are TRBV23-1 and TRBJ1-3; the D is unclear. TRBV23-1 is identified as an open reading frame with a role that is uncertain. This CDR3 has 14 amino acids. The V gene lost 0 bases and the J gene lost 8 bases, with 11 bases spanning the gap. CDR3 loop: CASSQSRDLDTIYF. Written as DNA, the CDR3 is TGCGCCAGCAGTCAATCCCGGGATCTCGACACCATATATTTT.

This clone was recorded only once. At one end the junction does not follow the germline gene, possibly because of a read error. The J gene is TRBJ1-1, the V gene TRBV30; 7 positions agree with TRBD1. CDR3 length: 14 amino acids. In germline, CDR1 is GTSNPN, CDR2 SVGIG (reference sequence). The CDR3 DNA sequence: TGTACCTGGAGTACCCGACAGGGGAACACTGAAGCTTTCTTT. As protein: CTWSTRQGNTEAFF.

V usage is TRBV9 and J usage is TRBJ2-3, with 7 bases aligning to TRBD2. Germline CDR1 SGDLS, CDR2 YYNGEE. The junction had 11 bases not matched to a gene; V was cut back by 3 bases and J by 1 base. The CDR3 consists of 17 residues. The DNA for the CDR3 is TGTGCCAGCAGCGCTCCCTTACTCGCGGGGGGCACAGATACGCAGTATTTT. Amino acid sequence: CASSAPLLAGGTDTQYF. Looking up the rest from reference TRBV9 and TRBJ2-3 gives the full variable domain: DSGVTQTPKHLITATGQRVTLRCSPRSGDLSVYWYQQSLDQGLQFLIQYYNGEERAKGNILERFSAQQFPDLHSELNLSSLELGDSALYFCASSAPLLAGGTDTQYFGPGTRLTVL.

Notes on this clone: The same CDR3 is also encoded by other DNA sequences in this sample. CDR3 protein: CASSQDRGLAGTEDEQYF. The CDR3 nucleotides are TGTGCCAGCAGCCAAGATAGGGGACTAGCGGGGACCGAGGACGAGCAGTACTTC. V usage is TRBV14 and J usage is TRBJ2-7; 13 bases match TRBD2. In germline, CDR1 is SGHDN, CDR2 FVKESK. Trimming took 0 bases from V and 5 from J; bases not matched to a gene: 10. The CDR3 extends over 18 amino acids.

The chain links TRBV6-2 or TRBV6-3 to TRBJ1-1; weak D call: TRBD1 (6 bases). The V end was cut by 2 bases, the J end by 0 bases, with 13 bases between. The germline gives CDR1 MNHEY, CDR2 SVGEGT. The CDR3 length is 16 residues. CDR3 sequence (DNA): TGTGCCAGCAGTTACGACAGGCCAGGGATGAACACTGAAGCTTTCTTT. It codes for CASSYDRPGMNTEAFF.

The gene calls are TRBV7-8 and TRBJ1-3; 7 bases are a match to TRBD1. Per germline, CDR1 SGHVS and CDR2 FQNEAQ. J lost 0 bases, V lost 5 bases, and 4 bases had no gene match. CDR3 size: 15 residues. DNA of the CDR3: TGTGCCAGCAGCCGACAGGGAATCTCTGGAAACACCATATATTTT. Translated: CASSRQGISGNTIYF.

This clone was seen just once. The CDR3 nucleotides read TGTGCCAGCAGCCTACAGGGGAAGAACTCTGGAAACACCATATATTTT. Translated: CASSLQGKNSGNTIYF. The rearrangement joins TRBV2 to TRBJ1-3, with 7 bases lining up with TRBD1. The V gene end was trimmed by 6 bases and the J gene end by 0 bases; junction bases not matched to a gene: 8. Germline CDR1 is SNHLY and CDR2 is FYNNEI. The CDR3 extends over 16 amino acids.

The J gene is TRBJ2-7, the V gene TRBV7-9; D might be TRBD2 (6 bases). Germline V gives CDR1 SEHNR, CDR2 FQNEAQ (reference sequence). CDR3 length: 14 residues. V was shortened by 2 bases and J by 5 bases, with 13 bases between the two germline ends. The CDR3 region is CASSLRSGSHEQYF. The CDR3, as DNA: TGTGCCAGCAGCTTACGGTCCGGGAGCCACGAGCAGTACTTC. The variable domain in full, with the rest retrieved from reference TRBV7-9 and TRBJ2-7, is DTGVSQNPRHKITKRGQNVTFRCDPISEHNRLYWYRQTLGQGPEFLTYFQNEAQLEKSRLLSDRFSAERPKGSFSTLEIQRTEQGDSAMYLCASSLRSGSHEQYFGPGTRLTVT.

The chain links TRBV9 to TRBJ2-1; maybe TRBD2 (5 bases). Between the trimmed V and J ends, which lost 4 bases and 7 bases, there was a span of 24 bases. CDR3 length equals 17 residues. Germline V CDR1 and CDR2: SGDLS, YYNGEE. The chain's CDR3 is CASSPHPPYRTENEQFF. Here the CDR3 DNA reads TGTGCCAGCAGCCCTCACCCCCCCTACCGGACTGAGAATGAGCAGTTCTTC.